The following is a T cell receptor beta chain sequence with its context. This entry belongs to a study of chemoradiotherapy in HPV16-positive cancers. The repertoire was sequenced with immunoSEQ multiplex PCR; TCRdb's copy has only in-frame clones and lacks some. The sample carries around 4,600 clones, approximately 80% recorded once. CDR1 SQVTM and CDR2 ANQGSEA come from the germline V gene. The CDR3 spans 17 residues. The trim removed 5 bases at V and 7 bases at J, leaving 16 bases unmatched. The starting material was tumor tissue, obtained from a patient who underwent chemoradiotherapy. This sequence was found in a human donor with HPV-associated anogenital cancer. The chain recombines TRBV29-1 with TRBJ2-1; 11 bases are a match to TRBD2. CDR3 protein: CSVNGLAGGGVWNEQFF. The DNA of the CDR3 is TGCAGCGTTAATGGGTTAGCGGGAGGGGGAGTGTGGAATGAGCAGTTCTTC.